The T cell receptor (beta chain) described here comes from a study of blood T cell repertoires in COVID-19. Method: immunoSEQ multiplex PCR; TCRdb's copy keeps in-frame clones and lacks some. The data contain roughly 130,000 clones, around 82% of them seen just once; the ten biggest clones take up 4.5% to 5.5%. Recruits, aged 18 to 89 years, lived in approximately 26 US areas. J gave up 9 bases and V 4 bases, and 8 bases lay outside the gene matches. Germline V CDR1 and CDR2: SGHDN, FVKESK. This CDR3 is built from 14 residues. The chain has TRBV14 and TRBJ2-1, with 8 bases fitting TRBD2. This TCR came from a man aged 40-55 years with acute COVID-19. The specimen was PBMCs or T cells enriched from blood (not recorded which). CDR3 amino acids: CASSRERGSGEQFF. In nucleotides, the CDR3 is TGTGCCAGCAGCCGAGAGCGGGGGAGTGGTGAGCAGTTCTTC.